What follows are 30 T cell receptor beta chains derived from one specimen sequenced in a study of OX40 agonist ivuxolimab in advanced cancers. The method was immunoSEQ multiplex PCR; TCRdb's version includes in-frame clones alone and lacks a portion of them. The sample lists tens of thousands of clones, about 86% occurring once. This specimen was CD4+ or CD8+ T cells sorted from blood, taken in a trial of the OX40 agonist ivuxolimab. These TCRs come from an adult with an advanced solid tumor such as melanoma, head and neck, liver or kidney cancer.

This clone has a handful of counts. The rearrangement links TRBV9 to TRBJ2-1; D is undetermined. CDR3 length equals 11 residues. Germline CDR1 is SGDLS and CDR2 is YYNGEE. V lost 3 bases, J lost 5 bases, and 3 bases lay in between. Here the CDR3 DNA reads TGTGCCAGCAGCGAGAACAATGAGCAGTTCTTC. Translation: CASSENNEQFF.

The chain uses TRBV7-3 and TRBJ2-3; TRBD2 might be the D (6 bases). CDR3 length: 14 residues. Trimming pared 4 bases from V and 2 bases from J, leaving 10 bases between. Germline values: CDR1 SGHTA, CDR2 FQGTGA. This chain's CDR3 is CASSSGLATDTQYF. CDR3 in DNA: TGTGCCAGCAGCTCGGGACTTGCCACAGATACGCAGTATTTT.

The V gene is TRBV4-3, the J gene TRBJ1-2; D unresolved. Trimming shortened V by 0 bases and J by 4 bases, and 9 bases separated the two germline ends. The V gene's germline CDR1 is LGHNA and CDR2 YSLEER. The CDR3 runs 14 residues. CDR3 region: CASSQDMAVYGYTF. Here the CDR3 DNA reads TGCGCCAGCAGCCAAGATATGGCGGTCTATGGCTACACCTTC.

V and J are TRBV2 and TRBJ2-3; D is possibly TRBD1 (5 bases). Between the trimmed V and J ends, which lost 3 bases and 2 bases, there was a span of 6 bases. The germline gives CDR1 SNHLY, CDR2 FYNNEI. The CDR3 extends over 13 amino acids. CDR3 coding DNA: TGTGCCAGCAGTGATGGGGCCACAGATACGCAGTATTTT. This sequence encodes CASSDGATDTQYF.

The V call is TRBV6-6, the J call TRBJ2-7; D is perhaps TRBD1 or TRBD2 (5 bases each). CDR3 length equals 12 residues. Germline V CDR1 and CDR2: MNHNY, SVGAGI (reference sequence). Trimming pared 10 bases from V and 0 bases from J, leaving 10 bases between. CDR3 residues: CATGTVSYEQYF. CDR3 in DNA: TGTGCCACCGGGACCGTCTCCTACGAGCAGTACTTC.

The DNA of the CDR3 is TGCAGCGTTGATGGGGGATGGAGCTATGGCTACACCTTC. This encodes CSVDGGWSYGYTF. The chain recombines TRBV29-1 with TRBJ1-2; possible D gene TRBD1, 5 bases. Trimming removed 3 bases at V and 4 bases at J, with 12 bases between. This CDR3 region has 13 residues. Germline-derived CDR1 and CDR2 are SQVTM and ANQGSEA.

This chain connects TRBV4-3 to TRBJ2-7, with TRBD2 identical over 7 bases. V lost 0 bases to trimming and J lost 0 bases; unmatched junction nucleotides: 8. The CDR3 runs 17 residues. The V gene's germline CDR1 is LGHNA and CDR2 YSLEER. This CDR3 reads CASSQDLSSGFSYEQYF. In nucleotides, the CDR3 is TGCGCCAGCAGCCAAGATCTGAGTAGCGGGTTCTCCTACGAGCAGTACTTC.

The V gene is TRBV27, the J gene TRBJ1-6; TRBD1 might be the D (5 bases). Germline CDR1 reads MNHEY; CDR2 reads SMNVEV (reference sequence). V was cut by 1 base and J by 7 bases, with 11 bases left in between. The CDR3 totals 15 residues. The CDR3 region has the DNA TGTGCCAGCAGTTTATATGGGGCCGAAAATTCACCCCTCCACTTT. It specifies CASSLYGAENSPLHF.

The chain employs TRBV28 and TRBJ2-1, with 7 bases matching TRBD2. Germline V gene sequence: CDR1 MDHEN, CDR2 SYDVKM. V gave up 3 bases and J gave up 7 bases; unmatched junction bases: 9. The CDR3 loop spans 15 amino acids. CDR3 amino acids: CASSFIAGDANEQFF. DNA for the CDR3: TGTGCCAGCAGTTTTATCGCGGGAGATGCAAATGAGCAGTTCTTC.

The chain carries TRBV28 and TRBJ1-5; the D is unclear. The germline V gene encodes CDR1 MDHEN and CDR2 SYDVKM. Between the trimmed V and J ends, which lost 1 base and 5 bases, there was a span of 12 bases. There are 15 residues in the CDR3. The chain's CDR3 is CASSLFSRPDQPQHF. In DNA, the CDR3 is TGTGCCAGCAGTTTATTTTCCCGCCCGGATCAGCCCCAGCATTTT.

In DNA form, the CDR3 reads TGTGCCAGCAGCGTAGTTACAGGGTCGAGCACAGATACGCAGTATTTT. Translating it yields CASSVVTGSSTDTQYF. The V call is TRBV9, the J call TRBJ2-3, with D perhaps matching TRBD1 (6 bases). The CDR3 length is 16 residues. Trimming pared 0 bases from V and 0 bases from J, leaving 11 bases between. In germline, CDR1 is SGDLS, CDR2 YYNGEE.

The chain combines TRBV5-8 with TRBJ2-1; the D gene is possibly TRBD2 (5 bases). The CDR3 covers 16 residues. Germline V gene lookup returns CDR1 SGHTS and CDR2 YDEGEE. Trimming removed 8 bases from V and 1 base from J, with 19 bases in between. CDR3 nucleotide sequence: TGTGCCAGGGTTCCGACCCCGGGAATATCCTACAATGAGCAGTTCTTC. Its protein product is CARVPTPGISYNEQFF.

The chain joins TRBV9 to TRBJ1-1, with D possibly being TRBD1 (6 bases). With 4 bases removed from V and 0 bases from J, the gap between germline ends came to 16 bases. This CDR3 contains 16 residues. The germline gives CDR1 SGDLS, CDR2 YYNGEE. DNA of the CDR3: TGTGCCAGCAGCCCCGGAGGGGGAGTCATGAACACTGAAGCTTTCTTT. As protein: CASSPGGGVMNTEAFF.

The genes are TRBV6-1 and TRBJ2-7; D may match TRBD1 or TRBD2 (5 bases each). Germline-derived CDR1 and CDR2 are MNHNS and SASEGT. This CDR3 has 14 amino acids. V was pared by 6 bases and J by 4 bases, with 16 bases between. CDR3 protein: CASRPGHPPYEQYF. The CDR3, as DNA: TGTGCCAGCAGACCGGGGCATCCCCCTTACGAGCAGTACTTC.

This chain uses TRBV2 with TRBJ2-3; TRBD2 matches 15 bases. This CDR3 spans 14 amino acids. Per the germline V gene, CDR1 is SNHLY and CDR2 is FYNNEI. Trimming removed 3 bases from V and 11 bases from J; junction bases left unmatched: 3. CDR3 protein: CASSEGLAGGMQYF. CDR3 DNA: TGTGCCAGCAGTGAGGGACTAGCGGGGGGAATGCAGTATTTT.

The chain carries TRBV15 and TRBJ2-2; D possibly corresponds to TRBD2 (6 bases). The CDR3 consists of 13 residues. The ends were cut back, 8 bases at V and 2 bases at J, with 9 bases in the middle. CDR1 LNHNV and CDR2 YYDKDF come from the germline V gene (reference sequence). The CDR3 DNA follows: TGTGCCACCCGGGGGACTAACACCGGGGAGCTGTTTTTT. As protein: CATRGTNTGELFF. Using reference TRBV15 and TRBJ2-2 for the parts outside the CDR3, the full variable domain is DAMVIQNPRYQVTQFGKPVTLSCSQTLNHNVMYWYQQKSSQAPKLLFHYYDKDFNNEADTPDNFQSRRPNTSFCFLDIRSPGLGDTAMYLCATRGTNTGELFFGEGSRLTVL.

The chain has TRBV6-5 and TRBJ2-7; D ambiguous. Deletions cut 6 bases from V and 2 bases from J, with 17 bases between. Germline V gene data show CDR1 as MNHEY and CDR2 as SVGAGI. This CDR3 spans 15 amino acids. The CDR3 sequence is CASSPVVVRTYEQYF. CDR3 coding DNA: TGTGCCAGCAGCCCGGTGGTTGTTAGAACCTACGAGCAGTACTTC.

The V call is TRBV7-9, the J call TRBJ1-4; D gene uncertain. The CDR3 spans 15 residues. Germline CDR1 and CDR2: SEHNR and FQNEAQ (reference sequence). V was pared by 5 bases and J by 0 bases, with 10 bases between. The CDR3 reads CASSADIATNEKLFF. In DNA, the CDR3 is TGTGCCAGCAGCGCTGATATTGCAACTAATGAAAAACTGTTTTTT.

The chain carries TRBV9 and TRBJ2-1; no firm D call. The CDR3 spans 13 residues. CDR1 and CDR2 (germline): SGDLS, YYNGEE. V was shortened by 4 bases and J by 6 bases, with 11 bases between the two germline ends. CDR3 loop: CASSTRAGNEQFF. CDR3 in DNA: TGTGCCAGCAGCACCCGGGCCGGCAATGAGCAGTTCTTC. The full variable domain, its missing parts supplied by reference TRBV9 and TRBJ2-1, is DSGVTQTPKHLITATGQRVTLRCSPRSGDLSVYWYQQSLDQGLQFLIQYYNGEERAKGNILERFSAQQFPDLHSELNLSSLELGDSALYFCASSTRAGNEQFFGPGTRLTVL.

This rearrangement joins TRBV5-4 to TRBJ2-5, with 7 nucleotides matching TRBD1. Unmatched junction bases numbered 13, after V lost 4 bases and J lost 7 bases. The CDR3 has 15 residues. Germline CDR1 reads SGHNT; CDR2 reads YYREEE (reference sequence). CDR3 loop: CASSLDRALGLTQYF. The CDR3 DNA sequence: TGTGCCAGCAGCCTCGACAGGGCGTTGGGGTTGACCCAGTACTTC.

CDR3 bases: TGTGCCAGTAGTAAGCAGGGCGGGTACCCGGCCTACGAGCAGTACTTC. This codes for CASSKQGGYPAYEQYF. The rearrangement links TRBV19 to TRBJ2-7, with D perhaps given as TRBD1 or TRBD2 (5 bases each). The germline V and J ends were trimmed by 4 bases and 2 bases, with 18 bases remaining between them. CDR1 LNHDA and CDR2 SQIVND come from the germline V gene (reference sequence). CDR3 length: 16 amino acids. Full variable domain (remainder filled in from reference TRBV19 and TRBJ2-7): DGGITQSPKYLFRKEGQNVTLSCEQNLNHDAMYWYRQDPGQGLRLIYYSQIVNDFQKGDIAEGYSVSREKKESFPLTVTSAQKNPTAFYLCASSKQGGYPAYEQYFGPGTRLTVT.

The CDR3, as DNA: TGTGCCAGCAGCCTAGGGTTCAATGAGCAGTTCTTC. Translation gives CASSLGFNEQFF. This rearrangement joins TRBV14 to TRBJ2-1; no clear D gene. Germline assignment: CDR1 SGHDN and CDR2 FVKESK. The CDR3 is 12 residues long. V lost 4 bases and J lost 6, with 7 bases in between.

The CDR3 sequence: CACQDYDATQYF. In DNA, the CDR3 is TGTGCCTGCCAGGACTACGACGCTACGCAGTATTTT. The V call is TRBV30, the J call TRBJ2-3; possibly TRBD2 for D (6 bases). This CDR3 has 12 residues. Trimming took 6 bases from V and 8 from J, leaving 15 bases between them. Germline lookup yields CDR1 GTSNPN and CDR2 SVGIG (reference sequence).

V usage is TRBV4-3 and J usage is TRBJ2-6, with D unclear. This CDR3 contains 18 residues. CDR1 is LGHNA, CDR2 YSLEER, per germline. V lost 5 bases and J lost 5, with 22 bases in between. The chain's CDR3 is CASSTMSTSQSRANVLTF. The CDR3 nucleotides are TGCGCCAGCAGCACGATGTCGACGTCACAAAGTCGGGCCAACGTCCTGACTTTC.

A word on this clone: Other DNA sequences of this sample code for an identical CDR3. The gene calls are TRBV4-1 and TRBJ1-5; D gene ambiguous. The CDR3 runs 13 residues. V was clipped by 1 base and J by 0 bases, with 1 base between them. The germline gives CDR1 MGHRA, CDR2 YSYEKL. CDR3 in DNA: TGCGCCAGCAGCCAAGGTAGCAATCAGCCCCAGCATTTT. Amino acids: CASSQGSNQPQHF.

The gene calls are TRBV27 and TRBJ2-1; D is possibly TRBD2 (5 bases). V lost 2 bases and J 3 bases, leaving 8 bases between the germline ends. Germline V gene data show CDR1 as MNHEY and CDR2 as SMNVEV (reference sequence). The CDR3 length is 14 residues. For the CDR3, the DNA is TGTGCCAGCAGTTTACCGGGAAACTACAATGAGCAGTTCTTC. It specifies CASSLPGNYNEQFF.

In nucleotides, the CDR3 is TGTGCCAGCAGCTCGGGACAGAGGTCGAACACTGAAGCTTTCTTT. Residues: CASSSGQRSNTEAFF. This rearrangement joins TRBV9 to TRBJ1-1; 7 bases are a match to TRBD1. Germline V lookup: CDR1 SGDLS, CDR2 YYNGEE. J gave up 1 base and V 4 bases, and 7 bases lay outside the gene matches. CDR3 size: 15 residues.

The chain has TRBV11-2 and TRBJ2-7, with D uncertain. CDR1 SGHAT and CDR2 FQNNGV come from the germline V gene. This CDR3 is 13 amino acids long. Trimming removed 3 bases at V and 5 bases at J, with 11 bases between. The CDR3 nucleotides read TGTGCCAGCAGCTTGGTAGAAACTCACGAGCAGTACTTC. This codes for CASSLVETHEQYF.

The chain recombines TRBV4-1 with TRBJ1-4, with D hard to call. This CDR3 is 15 amino acids long. Germline V gene sequence: CDR1 MGHRA, CDR2 YSYEKL. Trimming removed 4 bases at V and 0 bases at J, with 9 bases between. The CDR3 DNA sequence: TGCGCCAGCAGCCCAGATTACGCAACTAATGAAAAACTGTTTTTT. Amino acids: CASSPDYATNEKLFF.

Regarding this clone: A read error may produce the germline difference seen at one junction end. V and J are TRBV6-5 and TRBJ2-3; the match to TRBD2 covers 10 bases. The germline CDR1 and CDR2 sequences are MNHEY and SVGAGI. There are 14 residues in the CDR3. The CDR3, as DNA: TGTGCCAGCAATTACAAAGCGGGGGGGGATACGCAGTATTTT. Its translation: CASNYKAGGDTQYF.